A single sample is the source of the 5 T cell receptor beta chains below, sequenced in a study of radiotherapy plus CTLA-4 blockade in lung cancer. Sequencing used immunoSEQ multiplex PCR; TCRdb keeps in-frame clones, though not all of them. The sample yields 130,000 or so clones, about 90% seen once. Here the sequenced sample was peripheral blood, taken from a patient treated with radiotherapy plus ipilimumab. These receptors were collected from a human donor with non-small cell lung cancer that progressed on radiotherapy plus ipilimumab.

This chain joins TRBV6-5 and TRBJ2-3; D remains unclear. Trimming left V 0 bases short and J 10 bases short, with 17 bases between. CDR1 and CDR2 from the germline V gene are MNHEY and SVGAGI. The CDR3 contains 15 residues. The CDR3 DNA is TGTGCCAGCAGTTACTCGAGAGACGGGCTCACCCCGCAGTATTTT. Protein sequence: CASSYSRDGLTPQYF.

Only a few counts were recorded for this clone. DNA for the CDR3: TGTGCCAGCAGCGTATGGACAGGGGAAGAAGCTTTCTTT. Encoded protein: CASSVWTGEEAFF. The chain links TRBV9 to TRBJ1-1; 9 bases are a match to TRBD1. The CDR3 is 13 amino acids. After removal of 1 base from V and 8 bases from J, the junction contained 3 bases not matched to a gene. Germline CDR1 and CDR2: SGDLS and YYNGEE.

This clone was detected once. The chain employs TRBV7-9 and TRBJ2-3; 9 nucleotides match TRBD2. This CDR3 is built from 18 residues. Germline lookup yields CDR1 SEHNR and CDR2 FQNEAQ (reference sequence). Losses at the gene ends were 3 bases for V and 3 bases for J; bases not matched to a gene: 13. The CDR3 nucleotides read TGTGCCAGCAGCTTCGGATCGTTAGCGGGAGTCGGTACAGATACGCAGTATTTT. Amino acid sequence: CASSFGSLAGVGTDTQYF.

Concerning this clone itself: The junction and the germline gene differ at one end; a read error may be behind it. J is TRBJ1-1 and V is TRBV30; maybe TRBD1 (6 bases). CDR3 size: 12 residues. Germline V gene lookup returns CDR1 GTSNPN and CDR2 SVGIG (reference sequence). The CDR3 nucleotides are TGTGCCTGGAGTGTACAAAGGGACACCCTATTATTT. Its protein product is CAWSVQRDTLLF.

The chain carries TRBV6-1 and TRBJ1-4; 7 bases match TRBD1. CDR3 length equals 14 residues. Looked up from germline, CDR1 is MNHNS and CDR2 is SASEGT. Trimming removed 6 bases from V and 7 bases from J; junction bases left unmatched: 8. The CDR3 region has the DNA TGTGCCAGCAGCTTGACAGGGTCTATTGAAAAACTGTTTTTT. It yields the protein CASSLTGSIEKLFF.